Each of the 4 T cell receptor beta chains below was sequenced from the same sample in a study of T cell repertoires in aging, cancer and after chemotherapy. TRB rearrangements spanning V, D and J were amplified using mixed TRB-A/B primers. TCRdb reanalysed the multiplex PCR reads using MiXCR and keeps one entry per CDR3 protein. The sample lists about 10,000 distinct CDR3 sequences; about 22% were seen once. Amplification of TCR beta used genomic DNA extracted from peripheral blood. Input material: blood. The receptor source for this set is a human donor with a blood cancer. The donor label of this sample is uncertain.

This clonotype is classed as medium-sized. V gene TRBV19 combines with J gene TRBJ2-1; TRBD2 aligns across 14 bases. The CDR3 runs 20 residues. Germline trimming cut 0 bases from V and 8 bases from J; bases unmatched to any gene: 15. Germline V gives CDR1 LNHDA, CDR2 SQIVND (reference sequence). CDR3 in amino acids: CASSIDFDRLGLAGGYEQFF. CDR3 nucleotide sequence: TGTGCCAGTAGTATAGATTTCGATAGATTAGGACTAGCGGGAGGCTATGAGCAGTTCTTC.

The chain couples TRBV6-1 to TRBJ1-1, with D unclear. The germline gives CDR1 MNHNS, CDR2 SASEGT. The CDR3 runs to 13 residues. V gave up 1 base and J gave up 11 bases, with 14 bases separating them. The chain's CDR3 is CASSEDRPQGAFF. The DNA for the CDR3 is TGTGCCAGCAGTGAAGATCGGCCCCAAGGGGCTTTCTTT.

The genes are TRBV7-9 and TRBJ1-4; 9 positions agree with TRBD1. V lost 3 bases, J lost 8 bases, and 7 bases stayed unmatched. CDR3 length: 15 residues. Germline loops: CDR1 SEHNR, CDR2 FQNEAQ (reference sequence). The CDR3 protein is CASSLGDRVWEKLFF. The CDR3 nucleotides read TGTGCCAGCAGCTTGGGGGACAGGGTTTGGGAAAAACTGTTTTTT. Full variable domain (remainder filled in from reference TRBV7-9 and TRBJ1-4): DTGVSQNPRHKITKRGQNVTFRCDPISEHNRLYWYRQTLGQGPEFLTYFQNEAQLEKSRLLSDRFSAERPKGSFSTLEIQRTEQGDSAMYLCASSLGDRVWEKLFFGSGTQLSVL.

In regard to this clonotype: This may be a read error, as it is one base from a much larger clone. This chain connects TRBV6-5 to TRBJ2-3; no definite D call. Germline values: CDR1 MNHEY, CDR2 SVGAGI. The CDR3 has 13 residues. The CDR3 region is CASSRTFTDTQCF. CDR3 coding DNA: TGTGCCAGCAGTCGGACCTTCACAGATACGCAGTGTTTT.